This T cell receptor (beta chain) was sequenced for a study of blood T cells in healthy people across ages (dated by TCRdb to between 2015 and 2017). Describing the broader study: In model experiments, template switching captured about one uniquely barcoded TCR beta cDNA molecule for every two T cells. The study measured age-related changes in TCR beta repertoire diversity using deep sequencing normalized with unique cDNA molecular identifiers. Two additional independent replicas of 1 million unique cDNA reads from the same blood draw were analyzed for two donors (one aged 18 to 29 and one aged 80 or older). To avoid experimental bias, donors of different ages were randomly spread across the sequencing lanes. Four age groups were formed from the donors: young (average 16 years), middle-aged (around 39), aged (over 55) and long-lived (roughly 81).

Library prep was done by 5' RACE. The data were produced on an Illumina HiSeq 2500. A second PCR of about 6 to 11 cycles was run with a J-beta primer mix and a sample-barcoded 5' primer. Each TCR beta cDNA molecule received a unique molecular identifier from a template-switch 5' adaptor carrying 12 random nucleotides. Each sample yielded at least 2.5 million CDR3-containing paired-end reads. The Mint cDNA synthesis kit, primed by a TRBC-specific oligonucleotide, was used to synthesize first-strand cDNA from all RNA. Following uracil-DNA glycosylase treatment, all cDNA underwent a first 18-cycle PCR with the universal primers M1SS and BC2_uni_R. The study's own analysis went as follows. Normalization of each sample was performed by random selection of 1 million high-quality reads, each carrying a distinct molecular identifier. Reads sharing molecular identifiers were discarded rather than binned into consensus sequences. MiTCR, with a Q25 quality threshold and the strictest error-elimination algorithm, was used for CDR3 identification, clonotype clustering and error correction. Lower-bound total TCR beta diversity was estimated with a nonparametric unseen species model using Euler transformation. Clones were called with MiXCR by TCRdb after fastp trimmed the public reads at Q25, and only in-frame beta chains were retained. Rows with a matching CDR3 protein are joined into one entry that keeps the most common DNA and genes. In this record, the V and J calls reflect TCRdb's handling and not the investigators' own analysis. The sample includes roughly 1,300,000 distinct CDR3 sequences, with around 59% observed a single time. Under 8.5% of the sample is taken by the ten largest.

The paper as a whole reports these results and caveats: There was a strong correlation between observed TCR beta diversity and the percentage of naive T cells measured by flow cytometry. Because the CMV infection status of the donors was unknown, age-related changes in expanded clonotypes may potentially have been confounded. Estimates of total diversity based on one million sequenced T cells were considered lower bounds and underestimates. As age increased, observed TCR beta diversity per million T cells dropped in a roughly linear way, and a significant reduction was already evident by age 40. Because profiling used bulk unsorted PBMCs, naive and antigen-experienced compartments could not be compared conclusively. Compared with the aged group, the long-lived group had more naive CD4+ T cells, fewer expanded clones and increased TCR diversity, suggesting age selection.

Donors were a few dozen systemically healthy Caucasian individuals from Russia aged roughly 6 to 100 years. Ten milliliters of peripheral blood were collected from each donor into EDTA-treated Vacutainer tubes. Ficoll-Paque density-gradient centrifugation was used to isolate PBMCs, with at least 7 million obtained per sample. Trizol reagent was used to extract total RNA from the PBMCs, yielding at least 5 micrograms per sample. Naive CD45RAhigh/CD27high T cell percentages were measured by flow cytometry on a PBMC aliquot from every donor. For CDR1 and CDR2, the germline V gene lists SGHRS and YFSETQ. CDR3 length: 14 amino acids, cysteine to phenylalanine. Of the read, only the CDR3 DNA is kept; its 42 bases are in frame from base 1. After removal of 3 bases from V and 8 bases from J, the junction retains 6 bases not matched to a gene. Details on this clonotype: Which antigen it targets is not known. Base qualities are missing; no much larger clone stands one base away.

The rearrangement joined TRBV5-1 to TRBJ2-1, and 9 junctional nucleotides match TRBD1. The source of this sequence is a man aged 18-30 years in good health. The material sequenced was blood. CDR3 protein: CASSSTGGMDEQFF. The DNA sequence follows: TGCGCCAGCAGCTCAACAGGGGGCATGGATGAGCAGTTCTTC.